The text below deals with one T cell receptor (beta chain). The antigen is undetermined. This sample was taken from a study of T-cell reconstitution after alpha-beta-depleted transplantation in children. Trimming took 6 bases from V and 4 from J, leaving 13 bases between them. This CDR3 has 14 residues. The germline V gene has CDR1 MNHNS and CDR2 SASEGT. Using unique molecular identifiers, the investigators prepared the TCRbeta library. TCRdb fed the PCR reads into MiXCR, producing one record per CDR3 protein. The table has hundreds of thousands of distinct CDR3 sequences, approximately 12% seen once. Study outcomes and limitations: Several patients had high TCRbeta diversity at day 60; it came from surviving recipient T cells and thymic progenitors. Where alpha-beta T cells came from about two months after transplant was reportedly several hundred expanded graft clones. At the one-year point after transplant, T-cell counts and TCRbeta diversity were found to come mostly from T cells that had been newly produced.

This TCR was sampled from a male patient aged 10-17 years who had a stem cell transplant for acute myeloid leukemia, so the T cells may come from the graft donor. J is TRBJ2-1 and V is TRBV6-1; weak D call: TRBD2 (6 bases). The sequenced sample was PBMCs, mostly from graft donor cells, obtained 360 days after TCRalphabeta/CD19-depleted stem cell transplant. Here the CDR3 reads CASSRDLKYNEQFF. DNA for the CDR3: TGTGCCAGCAGCCGGGACTTAAAGTACAATGAGCAGTTCTTC.